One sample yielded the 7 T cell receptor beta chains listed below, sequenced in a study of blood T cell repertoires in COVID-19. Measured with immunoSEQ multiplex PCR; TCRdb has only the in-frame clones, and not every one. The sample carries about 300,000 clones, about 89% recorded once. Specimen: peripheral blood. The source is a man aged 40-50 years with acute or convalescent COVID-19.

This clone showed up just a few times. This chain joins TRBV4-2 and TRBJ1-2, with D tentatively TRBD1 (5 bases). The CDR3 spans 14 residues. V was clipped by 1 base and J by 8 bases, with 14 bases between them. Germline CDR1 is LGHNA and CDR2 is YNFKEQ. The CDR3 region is CASSQGTGRDGYTF. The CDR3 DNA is TGTGCCAGCAGCCAAGGAACAGGCCGCGACGGCTACACCTTC.

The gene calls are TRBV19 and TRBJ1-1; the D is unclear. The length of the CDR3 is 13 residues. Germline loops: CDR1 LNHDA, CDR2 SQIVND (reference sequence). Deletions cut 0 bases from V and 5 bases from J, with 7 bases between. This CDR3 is CASSIDQMTEAFF. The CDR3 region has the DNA TGTGCCAGTAGTATAGATCAAATGACTGAAGCTTTCTTT.

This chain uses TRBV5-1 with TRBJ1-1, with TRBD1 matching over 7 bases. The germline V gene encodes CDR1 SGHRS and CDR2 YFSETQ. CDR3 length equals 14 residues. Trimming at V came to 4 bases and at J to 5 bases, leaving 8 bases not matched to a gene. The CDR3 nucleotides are TGCGCCAGCAGCCAGTTGCAGGGGGATACTGAAGCTTTCTTT. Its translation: CASSQLQGDTEAFF. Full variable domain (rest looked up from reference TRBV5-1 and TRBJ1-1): KAGVTQTPRYLIKTRGQQVTLSCSPISGHRSVSWYQQTPGQGLQFLFEYFSETQRNKGNFPGRFSGRQFSNSRSEMNVSTLELGDSALYLCASSQLQGDTEAFFGQGTRLTVV.

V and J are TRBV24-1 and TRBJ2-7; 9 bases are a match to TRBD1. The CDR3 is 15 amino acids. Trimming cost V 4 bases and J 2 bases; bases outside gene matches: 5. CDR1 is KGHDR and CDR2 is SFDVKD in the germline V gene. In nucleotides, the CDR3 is TGTGCCACCAGTGACTCCGGGACAGGGACCTACGAGCAGTACTTC. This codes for CATSDSGTGTYEQYF.

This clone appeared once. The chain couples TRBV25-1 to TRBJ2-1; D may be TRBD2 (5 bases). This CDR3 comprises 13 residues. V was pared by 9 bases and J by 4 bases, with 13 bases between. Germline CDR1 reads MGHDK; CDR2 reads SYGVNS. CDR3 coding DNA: TGTGCCAGTTCTGAGGCGGGTTACAATGAGCAGTTCTTC. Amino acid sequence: CASSEAGYNEQFF. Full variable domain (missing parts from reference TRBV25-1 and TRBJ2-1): EADIYQTPRYLVIGTGKKITLECSQTMGHDKMYWYQQDPGMELHLIHYSYGVNSTEKGDLSSESTVSRIRTEHFPLTLESARPSHTSQYLCASSEAGYNEQFFGPGTRLTVL.

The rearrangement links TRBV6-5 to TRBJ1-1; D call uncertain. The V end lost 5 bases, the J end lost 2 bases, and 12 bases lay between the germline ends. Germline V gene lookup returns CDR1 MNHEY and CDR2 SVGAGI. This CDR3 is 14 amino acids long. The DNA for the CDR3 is TGTGCCAGCAGTCCTTCGGCGGGTAACACTGAAGCTTTCTTT. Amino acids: CASSPSAGNTEAFF.

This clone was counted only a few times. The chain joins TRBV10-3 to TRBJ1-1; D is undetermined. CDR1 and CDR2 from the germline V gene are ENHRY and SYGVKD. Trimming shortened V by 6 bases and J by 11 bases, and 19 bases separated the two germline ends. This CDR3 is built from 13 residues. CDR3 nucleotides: TGTGCCATCAGGGCTAAGGATGACCGAGCGGCTTTCTTT. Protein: CAIRAKDDRAAFF.